This T cell receptor (beta chain) is from a study of blood T cells in healthy people across ages. There are a few counts of this clonotype. Sample-barcoded 5' priming and a J-beta primer mix drove a second PCR of about 7 to 12 cycles. MiXCR, applied by TCRdb to the 5' RACE reads, yields one record per CDR3 protein. The sample lists about 1.1 million distinct CDR3 sequences, around two fifths seen once, with around 12% in the top ten. Deletions cut 1 base from V and 6 bases from J, with 6 bases between. The CDR3 loop spans 13 amino acids. Looked up from germline, CDR1 is MRHNA and CDR2 is SNTAGT. The chain combines TRBV6-4 with TRBJ2-2; D gene ambiguous. The sequence derives from a man aged 18 to 35 in good health. Input material: blood. CDR3 sequence reads: CASSDLAAGELFF. CDR3 bases: TGTGCCAGCAGTGACTTGGCGGCCGGGGAGCTGTTTTTT.